This T cell receptor (beta chain) was recovered during a study of blood T cell repertoires in COVID-19. Measured with immunoSEQ multiplex PCR; TCRdb has only the in-frame clones, and not every one. The repertoire holds a few hundred thousand clones, approximately 88% seen once, with 10% in the top ten. This CDR3 contains 14 residues. Unmatched junction bases numbered 6, after V lost 5 bases and J lost 5 bases. CDR1 LNHDA and CDR2 SQIVND come from the germline V gene (reference sequence). V is TRBV19 and J is TRBJ1-1; 9 bases fit TRBD1. The sequencing input was PBMCs or T cells enriched from blood (not recorded which). The origin of this receptor is a man between 18 and 29 years old with acute COVID-19. CDR3 protein: CASSEGTGTTEAFF. The CDR3 DNA follows: TGTGCCAGTAGTGAAGGGACAGGGACTACTGAAGCTTTCTTT.